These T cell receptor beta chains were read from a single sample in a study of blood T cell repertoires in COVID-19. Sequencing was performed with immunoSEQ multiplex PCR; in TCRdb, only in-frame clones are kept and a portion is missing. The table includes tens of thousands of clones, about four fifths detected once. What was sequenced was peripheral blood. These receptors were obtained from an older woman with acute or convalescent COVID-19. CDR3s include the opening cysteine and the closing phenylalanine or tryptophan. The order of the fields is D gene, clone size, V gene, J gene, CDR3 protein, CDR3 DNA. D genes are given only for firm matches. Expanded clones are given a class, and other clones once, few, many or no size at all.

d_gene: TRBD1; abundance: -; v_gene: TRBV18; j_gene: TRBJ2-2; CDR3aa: CASSLQGKPNTGELFF; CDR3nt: TGTGCCAGCTCACTACAGGGGAAACCGAACACCGGGGAGCTGTTTTTT
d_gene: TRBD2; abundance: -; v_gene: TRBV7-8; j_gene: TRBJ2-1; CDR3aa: CASSRALAGGFNEQFF; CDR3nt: TGTGCCAGCAGCCGGGCCCTAGCGGGGGGGTTCAATGAGCAGTTCTTC
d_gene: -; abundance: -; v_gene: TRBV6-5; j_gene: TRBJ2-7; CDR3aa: CASNRDRTSYEQYF; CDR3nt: TGTGCCAGCAACAGAGACAGAACGTCCTACGAGCAGTACTTC
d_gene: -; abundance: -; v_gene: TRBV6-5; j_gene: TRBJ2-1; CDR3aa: CASDGRGGVDNEQFF; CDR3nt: TGTGCCAGCGATGGGAGGGGGGGGGTCGACAATGAGCAGTTCTTC
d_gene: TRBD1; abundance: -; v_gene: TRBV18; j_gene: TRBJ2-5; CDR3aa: CASSRGRTGEETQYF; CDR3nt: TGTGCCAGCTCACGGGGACGGACAGGGGAAGAGACCCAGTACTTC
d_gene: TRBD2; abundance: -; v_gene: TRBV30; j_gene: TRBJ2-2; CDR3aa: CAWAGGLNTGELFF; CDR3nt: TGTGCCTGGGCGGGGGGCTTGAACACCGGGGAGCTGTTTTTT
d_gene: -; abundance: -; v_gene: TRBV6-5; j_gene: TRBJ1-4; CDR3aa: CASSYSSGFGEKLFF; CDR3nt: TGTGCCAGCAGTTACTCTTCAGGGTTTGGTGAAAAACTGTTTTTT
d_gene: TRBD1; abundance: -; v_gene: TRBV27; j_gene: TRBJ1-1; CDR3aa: CASSFGTGTTEAFF; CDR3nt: TGTGCCAGCAGTTTTGGGACAGGGACCACTGAAGCTTTCTTT
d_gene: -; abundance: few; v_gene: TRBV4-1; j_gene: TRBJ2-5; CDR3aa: CASSQGGGPETQYF; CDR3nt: TGCGCCAGCAGCCAAGGCGGCGGGCCCGAGACCCAGTACTTC
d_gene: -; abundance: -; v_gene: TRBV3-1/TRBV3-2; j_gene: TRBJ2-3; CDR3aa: CASSQASGTDTQYF; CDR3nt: TGTGCCAGCAGCCAGGCTAGCGGCACAGATACGCAGTATTTT
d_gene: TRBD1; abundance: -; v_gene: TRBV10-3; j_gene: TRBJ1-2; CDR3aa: CAMGTGTRDGYTF; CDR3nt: TGTGCCATGGGGACAGGGACTCGAGATGGCTACACCTTC
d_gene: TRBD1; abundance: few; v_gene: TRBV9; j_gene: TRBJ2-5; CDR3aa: CASSRRQGTETQYF; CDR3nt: TGTGCCAGCAGCCGAAGACAGGGTACAGAGACCCAGTACTTC
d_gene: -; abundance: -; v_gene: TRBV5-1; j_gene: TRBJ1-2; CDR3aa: CASSRNRVEDYGYTF; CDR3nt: TGCGCCAGCAGCCGTAACAGGGTAGAGGACTATGGCTACACCTTC
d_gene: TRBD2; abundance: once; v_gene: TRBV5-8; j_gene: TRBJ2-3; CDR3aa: CATPRGAPSDTQYF; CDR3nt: TGTGCCACCCCGCGGGGGGCGCCGTCAGATACGCAGTATTTT
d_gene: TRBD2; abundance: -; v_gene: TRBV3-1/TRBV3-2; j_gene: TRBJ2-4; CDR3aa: CASSQVRGRGPGNIQYF; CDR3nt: TGTGCCAGCAGCCAGGTCCGGGGGAGGGGACCTGGGAACATTCAGTACTTC
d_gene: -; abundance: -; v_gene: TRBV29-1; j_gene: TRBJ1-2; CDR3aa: CSVGGQTYGYTF; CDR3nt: TGCAGCGTTGGGGGGCAGACCTATGGCTACACCTTC
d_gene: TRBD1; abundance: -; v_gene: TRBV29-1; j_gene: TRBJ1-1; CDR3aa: CSVKTGGFPEAFF; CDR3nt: TGCAGCGTTAAGACAGGGGGATTCCCTGAAGCTTTCTTT
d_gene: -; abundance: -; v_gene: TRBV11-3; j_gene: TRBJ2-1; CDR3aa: CASSAPGIHAKQFF; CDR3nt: TGTGCCAGCAGCGCCCCGGGGATCCACGCGAAGCAGTTCTTC
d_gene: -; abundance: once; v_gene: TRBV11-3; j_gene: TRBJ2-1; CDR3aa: CASSLAGEAYNEQFF; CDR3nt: TGTGCCAGCAGCTTAGCGGGAGAGGCCTACAATGAGCAGTTCTTC
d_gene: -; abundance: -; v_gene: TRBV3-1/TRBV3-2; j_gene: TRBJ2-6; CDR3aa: CASSQGTLLLSGANVLTF; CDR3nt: TGTGCCAGCAGCCAAGGGACTCTTCTCCTCTCTGGGGCCAACGTCCTGACTTTC
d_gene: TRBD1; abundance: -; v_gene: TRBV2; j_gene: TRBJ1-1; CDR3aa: CASRERQGMGNTEAFF; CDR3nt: TGTGCCAGCAGAGAAAGACAGGGAATGGGGAACACTGAAGCTTTCTTT
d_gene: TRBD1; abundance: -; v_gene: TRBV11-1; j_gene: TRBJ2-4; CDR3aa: CASSFTQGMSKNIQYF; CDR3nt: TGTGCCAGCAGCTTTACACAGGGGATGTCCAAAAACATTCAGTACTTC
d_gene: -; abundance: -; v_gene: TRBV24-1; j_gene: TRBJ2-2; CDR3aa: CATRDTGQNTGELFF; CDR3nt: TGTGCCACCAGAGACACGGGACAGAACACCGGGGAGCTGTTTTTT
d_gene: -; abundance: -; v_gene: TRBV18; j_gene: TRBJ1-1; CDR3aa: CASSPLPRAKNTEAFF; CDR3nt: TGTGCCAGCTCACCACTTCCGAGGGCCAAGAACACTGAAGCTTTCTTT
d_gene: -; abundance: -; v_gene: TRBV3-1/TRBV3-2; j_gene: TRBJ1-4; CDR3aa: CASSQDLGGTFPSNEKLFF; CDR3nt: TGTGCCAGCAGCCAAGATCTGGGAGGGACTTTTCCTTCTAATGAAAAACTGTTTTTT
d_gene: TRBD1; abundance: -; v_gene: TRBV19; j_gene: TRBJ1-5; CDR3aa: CASSIVGTALRNQPQHF; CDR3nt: TGTGCCAGTAGTATAGTGGGGACAGCCCTTCGCAATCAGCCCCAGCATTTT
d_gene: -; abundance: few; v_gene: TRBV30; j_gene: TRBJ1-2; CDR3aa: CAWRSQGSYGYTF; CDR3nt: TGTGCCTGGAGATCACAGGGTTCGTATGGCTACACCTTC
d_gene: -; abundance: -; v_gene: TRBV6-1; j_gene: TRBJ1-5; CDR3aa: CASSELDTWGQPQHF; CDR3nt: TGTGCCAGCAGTGAATTGGACACCTGGGGTCAGCCCCAGCATTTT
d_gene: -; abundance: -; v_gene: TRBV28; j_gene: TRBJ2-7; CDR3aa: CASSSVRQGISYEQYF; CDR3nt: TGTGCCAGCAGCTCCGTCCGGCAGGGGATATCCTACGAGCAGTACTTC